The entry below describes one TCR beta chain. PCR primers comprised 60 Vbeta and 13 Jbeta primers. This table comes from immunoSEQ multiplex PCR, and its TCRdb copy is limited to in-frame clones, with some not included. The sample includes 100,000 to 150,000 clones, approximately 81% seen only once; the top ten take under 4.5%. The entry originates in a study of cytomegalovirus exposure and HLA in healthy donors. Trimming removed 3 bases from V and 1 base from J, with 10 bases in between. The CDR3 has 14 residues. Looked up from germline, CDR1 is MNHNY and CDR2 is SVGAGI (reference sequence). This chain connects TRBV6-6 to TRBJ2-7, with D perhaps TRBD1 (5 bases). Sequencing was performed on PBMCs. The sequence was collected from a young man in good health and CMV-seropositive. The CDR3 DNA reads TGTGCCAGCAGTTATAACAGGCGTTCCTACGAGCAGTACTTC. It specifies CASSYNRRSYEQYF.